The rows below give T cell receptor beta chains drawn from one sample of a study of shared clonotypes between healthy human individuals. Some clones are missing from TCRdb's copy, which holds only in-frame ones; the method was immunoSEQ multiplex PCR. The repertoire includes roughly 890,000 clones, 80% to 95% of them detected once, and about 24% sits in the top ten. Source material: naive CD8+ T cells sorted from blood. The receptor source for this set is a man in his thirties or forties in good health. CDR3s leave out the opening cysteine and the closing phenylalanine or tryptophan. Fields, in order: J gene, V gene, D gene, CDR3 protein. The D gene is left open where the match is weak.

TRBJ1-4	TRBV6-1	-	ASSEGSGLLREKLF
TRBJ2-3	TRBV7-6	-	ASSSPGGVSTDTQY
TRBJ1-3	TRBV28	-	ASSVDYRRDSGNTIY
TRBJ2-7	TRBV28	-	ASSLGLTYEQY
TRBJ2-1	TRBV4-1	TRBD2	ASSQFSGSTHNEQF
TRBJ2-3	TRBV28	-	ASSLLRGGTSTDTQY
TRBJ2-1	TRBV28	TRBD2	ASSPWTSGSPVYEQF
TRBJ2-7	TRBV9	-	ASNLEVGLFYEQY
TRBJ2-7	TRBV29-1	-	SVESQGEGEQY
TRBJ2-7	TRBV5-1	-	ASSPGNPYEQY
TRBJ2-2	TRBV9	-	ASRPDGTGELF
TRBJ2-7	TRBV2	TRBD2	ASIGRGGTYEQY
TRBJ2-1	TRBV7-2	-	ASSLGEASDDEQF
TRBJ2-7	TRBV7-2	-	ASSLVSSSYEQY
TRBJ2-7	TRBV13	TRBD2	ASSSRRTSGSYEQY
TRBJ2-7	TRBV19	-	ASKVVGGKLFLAYEQY
TRBJ1-4	TRBV29-1	-	SVLGGLATNEKLF
TRBJ2-7	TRBV13	-	ASSLEGRYYEQY
TRBJ2-7	TRBV4-1	-	ASSQVQGTYEQY
TRBJ2-7	TRBV28	-	ASREVSSYEQY
TRBJ2-7	TRBV5-3	TRBD2	ARSLGTSGRIYEQY
TRBJ1-2	TRBV6-1	-	ATQKSPGGYT
TRBJ2-3	TRBV9	-	ASSAGTGSSTDTQY
TRBJ2-1	TRBV27	-	ASRLAGSYNEQF
TRBJ2-7	TRBV29-1	-	SVGGEWGNLGRY
TRBJ2-7	TRBV4-1	-	ASSQDSEPHEQY
TRBJ2-7	TRBV7-9	TRBD2	ASSQRGHEQY
TRBJ2-5	TRBV5-4	TRBD2	ASSFLGGETQY
TRBJ2-1	TRBV4-2	-	ASSQDPGFPQF
TRBJ1-2	TRBV9	-	ASSVVTTEYYGYT
TRBJ2-7	TRBV10-3	-	AIGVEQY
TRBJ2-2	TRBV7-6	-	ASSLGGTGELF
TRBJ2-5	TRBV6-6	-	ASSYSIEGETQY
TRBJ2-1	TRBV11-2	-	ASSPMTGHKQF
TRBJ2-3	TRBV30	TRBD2	AWSVGTSSYTDTQY